Sequencing of this T cell receptor (beta chain) was carried out in a study of blood T cell repertoires in COVID-19. Study context: The samples span acute and convalescent COVID-19 from the United States, Italy and Spain. PBMCs, B-cell-depleted T cells, or T cells were the source of the cDNA or gDNA that made up the material.

The V and J ends lost 1 base and 2 bases respectively, with 10 bases between them. This CDR3 region has 15 residues. Germline values: CDR1 SGHVS, CDR2 FNYEAQ. Under the authors' procedure: How many nucleated cells were present was estimated from reference gene primer amplification. This table comes from immunoSEQ multiplex PCR, and its TCRdb copy is limited to in-frame clones, with some not included. V, J and clone size were drawn from that table, and D and trimming were deduced from the DNA. Seen here are roughly 240,000 clones, around 80% observed once, and the top ten hold approximately 2%. This clone is a singleton in its sample.

This chain uses TRBV7-6 with TRBJ2-3; TRBD2 is a possible D gene (5 bases). Sequencing used peripheral blood. This receptor was identified in a man in his forties or fifties who had recovered from COVID-19. CDR3 sequence reads: CASSLDGGYTDTQYF. In DNA, the CDR3 is TGTGCCAGCAGCTTAGACGGCGGGTACACAGATACGCAGTATTTT. Full variable domain (missing parts from reference TRBV7-6 and TRBJ2-3): GAGVSQSPRYKVTKRGQDVALRCDPISGHVSLYWYRQALGQGPEFLTYFNYEAQQDKSGLPNDRFSAERPEGSISTLTIQRTEQRDSAMYRCASSLDGGYTDTQYFGPGTRLTVL.